A selection of T cell receptor beta chains follows, all from one sample in a study of blood T cell repertoires in COVID-19. Method: immunoSEQ multiplex PCR; TCRdb's copy keeps in-frame clones and lacks some. This sample yields 75,000 to 90,000 clones, of which around 91% are seen a single time; more than 6% belongs to the top ten. Sequenced sample: peripheral blood. These receptors all stem from a young man with COVID-19, enrolled during active disease. Both conserved end residues are part of each CDR3. D genes are given only for firm matches. Some rows have no size entry. The others give once, few or many, or a class for an expanded clone.

clone size	V gene	J gene	D gene	CDR3 DNA	CDR3 protein
.	TRBV9	TRBJ2-7	.	TGTGCCAGCAGCGTGGAGGAATCCTACGAGCAGTACTTC	CASSVEESYEQYF
.	TRBV28	TRBJ2-2	.	TGTGCCAGCAGCTACGGCGGGTATGTGACCGGGGAGCTGTTTTTT	CASSYGGYVTGELFF
.	TRBV28	TRBJ2-1	TRBD2	TGTGCCAGCAGTGACACCCTCATCAAAGCGGGAGCGGTTGAGCAGTTCTTC	CASSDTLIKAGAVEQFF
.	TRBV27	TRBJ1-5	.	TGTGCCAGCAGTTTACAGGGCAATCAGCCCCAGCATTTT	CASSLQGNQPQHF
.	TRBV7-9	TRBJ1-2	TRBD1	TGTGCCAGCAGCTTAGGGGACAGTCGTAACTATGGCTACACCTTC	CASSLGDSRNYGYTF
.	TRBV11-2	TRBJ1-5	TRBD1	TGTGCCAGCAGCCGGAGAGCTGGACAGGGGGCGAATCAGCCCCAGCATTTT	CASSRRAGQGANQPQHF
.	TRBV18	TRBJ2-7	TRBD1	TGTGCCAGCTCACTAGGACAGGGTTTTAACGAGCAGTACTTC	CASSLGQGFNEQYF
.	TRBV6-6	TRBJ1-2	.	TGTGCCAGCAGTCCCCGTCGGGGGTATGGCTACACCTTC	CASSPRRGYGYTF
once	TRBV27	TRBJ2-7	.	TGTGCCAGCAGTCCTGGACTGAACCCTGCGTTTCGCGAGCAGTACTTC	CASSPGLNPAFREQYF
.	TRBV6-5	TRBJ2-3	.	TGTGCCAGCAGGACAAGACAGGCTAGCACAGATACGCAGTATTTT	CASRTRQASTDTQYF
.	TRBV10-3	TRBJ2-7	TRBD2	TGTGCCATCAGTGAGAGAGGGACTAGCGGGGCCTCTCACTCCTACGAGCAGTACTTC	CAISERGTSGASHSYEQYF
.	TRBV27	TRBJ2-2	TRBD2	TGTGCCAGCAGACAGACTAGCGGACCCACCGGGGAGCTGTTTTTT	CASRQTSGPTGELFF
.	TRBV30	TRBJ1-6	TRBD1	TGTGCCTGGAGTATAACAGGGGGCGGATCACCCCTCCACTTT	CAWSITGGGSPLHF
.	TRBV27	TRBJ1-2	.	TGTGCCAGCAGTGAGGCAGGGAACTATGGCTACACCTTC	CASSEAGNYGYTF
.	TRBV7-6	TRBJ2-3	TRBD2	TGTGCCAGCAGCTCCCCCCTGACTAGCGGAACCTCCTCCACAGATACGCAGTATTTT	CASSSPLTSGTSSTDTQYF
.	TRBV5-1	TRBJ2-5	.	TGCGCCAGCAGCCCCAATCCGGGAGAGACCCAGTACTTC	CASSPNPGETQYF
once	TRBV6-5	TRBJ1-5	.	TGTGCCAGCAGTACCGAGGAGGGTGGCAATCAGCCCCAGCATTTT	CASSTEEGGNQPQHF
.	TRBV21-1	TRBJ2-7	.	TGTGCCAGCAGCACTCCGTCCCTCGAGACTAGCGGGAAATACGAGCAGTACTTC	CASSTPSLETSGKYEQYF
.	TRBV5-1	TRBJ1-2	.	TGCGCCAGCAGCTTGGGGGGCAACTATGGCTACACCTTC	CASSLGGNYGYTF
once	TRBV12-3/TRBV12-4	TRBJ2-7	TRBD2	TGTGCCAGCAGTTCGGTAGCGGGAGAATCGAGGTACTTC	CASSSVAGESRYF
once	TRBV4-1	TRBJ2-1	.	TGCGCCAGCAGCCAAGATTGGGCTAAATTCGGCAATGAGCAGTTCTTC	CASSQDWAKFGNEQFF
.	TRBV19	TRBJ1-2	.	TGTGCCAGTAGTATAGGGCCAGCGAGTAACTATGGCTACACCTTC	CASSIGPASNYGYTF
once	TRBV30	TRBJ2-7	TRBD1	TGTGCCTGGAGTGGGGACAGGGCATTTGAGCAGTACTTC	CAWSGDRAFEQYF
.	TRBV7-6	TRBJ1-1	TRBD1	TGTGCCAGCAGCGCCCAGGACAGGAAGAACACTGAAGCTTTCTTT	CASSAQDRKNTEAFF
.	TRBV11-3	TRBJ2-3	TRBD2	TGTGCCAGCAGCCCTCAACCTAGCGGGAGGAGCACAGATACGCAGTATTTT	CASSPQPSGRSTDTQYF
.	TRBV7-2	TRBJ2-3	.	TGTGCCAGCAGCACTAGAGGGTCGGGGGTGGTTGGAGATACGCAGTATTTT	CASSTRGSGVVGDTQYF
.	TRBV4-1	TRBJ2-2	.	TGCGCCAGCAGCCAAGTTGTGGGAGACACCGGGGAGCTGTTTTTT	CASSQVVGDTGELFF
.	TRBV29-1	TRBJ2-7	TRBD1	TGCAGCGTCCGAGACTGGGCCGGGACAGGACCCTACGAGCAGTACTTC	CSVRDWAGTGPYEQYF
.	TRBV18	TRBJ2-6	.	TGTGCCAGCTCACCAGCCAGAAGCTCTGGGGCCAACGTCCTGACTTTC	CASSPARSSGANVLTF
.	TRBV4-2	TRBJ2-3	TRBD1	TGTGCCAGCAGCCAAGATTACAGGGGTATAGATACGCAGTATTTT	CASSQDYRGIDTQYF
.	TRBV4-3	TRBJ1-1	.	TGCGCCAGCAGCCAAGATAGGGGGGGGTTTGAAGCTTTCTTT	CASSQDRGGFEAFF
.	TRBV30	TRBJ1-2	.	TGTGCCTGGAGTGTAACCCACAGGGAACACTATGGCTACACCTTC	CAWSVTHREHYGYTF
.	TRBV11-2	TRBJ2-2	TRBD2	TGTGCCAGCACCTTAGGACTAGCGGGGAACACCGGGGAGCTGTTTTTT	CASTLGLAGNTGELFF
.	TRBV6-2/TRBV6-3	TRBJ2-7	.	TGTGCCAGCAGTTACCGGAGCGAGCAGTACTTC	CASSYRSEQYF
.	TRBV19	TRBJ2-3	TRBD2	TGTGCCAGCCATAGCGGGAGGTTGTCAGATACGCAGTATTTT	CASHSGRLSDTQYF
.	TRBV6-5	TRBJ2-1	TRBD1	TGTGCCAGCAAGGGTCCGGGACAGGGGGCGTTTGAGCAGTTCTTC	CASKGPGQGAFEQFF
.	TRBV5-1	TRBJ2-6	TRBD1	TGCGCCAGCAGCTTGGCCGGGACAGGGATAACTGGGGCCAACGTCCTGACTTTC	CASSLAGTGITGANVLTF
.	TRBV11-2	TRBJ2-2	TRBD2	TGTGCCAGCAGTTTCGCGGGAGTCGACACCGGGGAGCTGTTTTTT	CASSFAGVDTGELFF
.	TRBV28	TRBJ1-5	.	TGTGCCAGCAGTATGAGAATCAGCAATCAGCCCCAGCATTTT	CASSMRISNQPQHF
.	TRBV15	TRBJ2-2	TRBD2	TGTGCCACCAGCACATACCTAGCGGTCGTGAACACCGGGGAGCTGTTTTTT	CATSTYLAVVNTGELFF
.	TRBV2	TRBJ2-7	TRBD2	TGTGCCAGCAAAAGGGGGGGACTAGCCTACGAGCAGTACTTC	CASKRGGLAYEQYF
.	TRBV24-1	TRBJ2-6	TRBD1	TGTGCCACCAGTGGGCCGGGACAGGGGTTCTCTGGGGCCAACGTCCTGACTTTC	CATSGPGQGFSGANVLTF
.	TRBV5-1	TRBJ2-5	TRBD2	TGCGCCAGCAGCTCATTAGCGGGAGAGGACGAGACCCAGTACTTC	CASSSLAGEDETQYF
once	TRBV3-1/TRBV3-2	TRBJ1-2	.	TGTGCCAGCAGCTCTAATCGACAGGACTATGGCTACACCTTC	CASSSNRQDYGYTF
once	TRBV27	TRBJ2-7	.	TGTGCCAGCAGTCGACGGGGGAGAGTAGGCGACGAGCAGTACTTC	CASSRRGRVGDEQYF
.	TRBV11-3	TRBJ2-1	TRBD2	TGTGCCAGCAGCTCAGGCGGGACTAGAAAGGGGGAGCAGTTCTTC	CASSSGGTRKGEQFF
.	TRBV14	TRBJ1-2	.	TGTGCCAGCAGCCAAGGGGGCGTCGGGGGCTATGGCTACACCTTC	CASSQGGVGGYGYTF
.	TRBV29-1	TRBJ2-2	.	TGCAGCGCCCAGGGAAACACCGGGGAGCTGTTTTTT	CSAQGNTGELFF
.	TRBV6-2/TRBV6-3	TRBJ2-7	.	TGTGCCAGCAGTTACTCCGGAGGGATCTACGAGCAGTACTTC	CASSYSGGIYEQYF
.	TRBV7-9	TRBJ2-1	TRBD2	TGTGCCAGCAGCGTCCGGACTAGCGGAGGGGACAATGAGCAGTTCTTC	CASSVRTSGGDNEQFF
.	TRBV30	TRBJ1-3	.	TGTGCCTGGAGTGTACAGAGAAACACCATATATTTT	CAWSVQRNTIYF
.	TRBV6-2/TRBV6-3	TRBJ2-7	.	TGTGCCAGCAGCCCGTATAGGGTGGAGGACGAGCAGTACTTC	CASSPYRVEDEQYF
.	TRBV24-1	TRBJ2-5	TRBD1	TGTGCCACCAGTGATTTTTACAGGGGGCGAGAGACCCAGTACTTC	CATSDFYRGRETQYF
.	TRBV11-3	TRBJ2-3	.	TGTGCCAGCAGCCGTAGAGGCGGCACAGATACGCAGTATTTT	CASSRRGGTDTQYF